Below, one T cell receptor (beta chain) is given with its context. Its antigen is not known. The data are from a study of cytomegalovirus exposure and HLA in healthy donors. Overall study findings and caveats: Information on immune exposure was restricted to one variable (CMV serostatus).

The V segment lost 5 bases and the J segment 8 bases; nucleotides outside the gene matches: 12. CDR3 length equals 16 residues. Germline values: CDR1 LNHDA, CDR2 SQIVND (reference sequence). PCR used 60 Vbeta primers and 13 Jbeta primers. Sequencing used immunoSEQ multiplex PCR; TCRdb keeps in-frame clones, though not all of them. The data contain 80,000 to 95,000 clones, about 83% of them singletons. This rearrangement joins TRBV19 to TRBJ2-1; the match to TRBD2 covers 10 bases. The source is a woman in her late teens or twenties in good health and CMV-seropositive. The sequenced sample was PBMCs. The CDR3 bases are TGTGCCAGTAGTTCCGAGCGGGAGGGCCGTCTCTATGAGCAGTTCTTC. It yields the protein CASSSEREGRLYEQFF.